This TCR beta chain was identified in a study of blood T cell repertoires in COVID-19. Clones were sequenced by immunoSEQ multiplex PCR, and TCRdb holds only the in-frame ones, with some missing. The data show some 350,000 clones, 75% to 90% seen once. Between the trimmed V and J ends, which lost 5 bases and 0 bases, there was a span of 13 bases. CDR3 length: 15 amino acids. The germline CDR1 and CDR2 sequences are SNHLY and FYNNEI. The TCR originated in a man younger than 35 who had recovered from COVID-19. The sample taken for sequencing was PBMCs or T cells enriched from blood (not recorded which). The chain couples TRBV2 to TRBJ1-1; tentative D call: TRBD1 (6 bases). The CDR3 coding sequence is TGTGCCAGCAGTCCCAGGACAGCGATGAACACTGAAGCTTTCTTT. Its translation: CASSPRTAMNTEAFF.